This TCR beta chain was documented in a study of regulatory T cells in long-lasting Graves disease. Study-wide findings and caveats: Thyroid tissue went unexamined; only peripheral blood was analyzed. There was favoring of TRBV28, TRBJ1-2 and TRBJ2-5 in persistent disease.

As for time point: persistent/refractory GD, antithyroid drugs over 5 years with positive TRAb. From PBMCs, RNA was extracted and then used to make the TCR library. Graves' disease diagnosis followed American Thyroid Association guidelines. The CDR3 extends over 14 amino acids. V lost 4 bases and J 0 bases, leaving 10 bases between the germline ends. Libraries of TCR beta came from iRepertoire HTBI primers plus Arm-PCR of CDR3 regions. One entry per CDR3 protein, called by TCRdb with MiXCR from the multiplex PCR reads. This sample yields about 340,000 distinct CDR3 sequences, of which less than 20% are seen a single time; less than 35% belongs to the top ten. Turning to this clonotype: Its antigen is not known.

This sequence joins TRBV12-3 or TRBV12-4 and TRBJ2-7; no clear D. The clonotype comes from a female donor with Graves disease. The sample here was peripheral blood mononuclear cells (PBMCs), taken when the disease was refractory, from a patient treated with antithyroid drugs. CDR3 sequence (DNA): TGTGCCAGCAGTTCGAACACGAGCTCCTACGAGCAGTACTTC. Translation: CASSSNTSSYEQYF.